A single sample is the source of the 14 T cell receptor beta chains below, sequenced in a study of shared clonotypes between healthy human individuals. The data were produced by immunoSEQ multiplex PCR, yet TCRdb's version contains in-frame clones alone and is incomplete. The sample lists about a million clones, roughly 70% occurring once. Source material: memory CD4+ T cells sorted from blood. Noted subset: CD45RA-negative fraction. These receptors all come from a man younger than 35 in good health.

This clone was seen a few times. This chain links TRBV4-1 with TRBJ1-6; D is uncertain. Trimming took off 4 bases at V and 0 bases at J, with 22 bases between the two ends. The germline CDR1 and CDR2 sequences are MGHRA and YSYEKL. The CDR3 runs 20 residues. The CDR3 DNA reads TGCGCCAGCAGCCCGGACCGGAGCGGGGAATGGAGCTCCTATAATTCACCCCTCCACTTT. Amino acid sequence: CASSPDRSGEWSSYNSPLHF.

This clone was observed a few times. This rearrangement joins TRBV6-6 to TRBJ2-5, with 9 bases fitting TRBD1. The germline gives CDR1 MNHNY, CDR2 SVGAGI (reference sequence). The ends lost 4 bases at V and 7 bases at J; junction bases unmatched: 4. The CDR3 has 13 residues. This CDR3 reads CASSLQGAATQYF. The CDR3 DNA is TGTGCCAGCAGTTTACAGGGGGCTGCGACCCAGTACTTC.

The CDR3 sequence: CASSLATGTRAGELFF. The CDR3, as DNA: TGCGCCAGCAGCTTGGCGACCGGGACGAGAGCCGGGGAGCTGTTTTTT. V usage is TRBV5-1 and J usage is TRBJ2-2; the D gene could be TRBD1 or TRBD2 (5 bases each). The CDR3 is 16 residues long. V gave up 0 bases and J gave up 6 bases, with 15 bases separating them. Germline values: CDR1 SGHRS, CDR2 YFSETQ. Filled out from reference TRBV5-1 and TRBJ2-2, the complete variable domain reads KAGVTQTPRYLIKTRGQQVTLSCSPISGHRSVSWYQQTPGQGLQFLFEYFSETQRNKGNFPGRFSGRQFSNSRSEMNVSTLELGDSALYLCASSLATGTRAGELFFGEGSRLTVL.

On this clone itself: Other DNA sequences in this sample translate to the same CDR3. This sequence joins TRBV4-3 and TRBJ2-1; TRBD2 matches at 13 bases. In germline, CDR1 is LGHNA, CDR2 YSLEER. The CDR3 contains 16 residues. The ends lost 1 base at V and 4 bases at J; junction bases unmatched: 1. The DNA of the CDR3 is TGCGCCAGCAGCCAAGGGGGACTAGCGGGGTACAATGAGCAGTTCTTC. Its protein product is CASSQGGLAGYNEQFF.

The gene calls are TRBV19 and TRBJ1-5, with D perhaps TRBD1 (5 bases). Germline lookup yields CDR1 LNHDA and CDR2 SQIVND (reference sequence). The CDR3 is 13 amino acids. V dropped 9 bases and J dropped 6 bases, with 15 bases sitting between them. CDR3 in DNA: TGTGCCAGCCGGCGGGGGGTAGGTCAGCCCCAGCATTTT. It translates to CASRRGVGQPQHF.

The chain uses TRBV19 and TRBJ1-2; D is uncertain. V lost 6 bases and J 4 bases, leaving 15 bases between the germline ends. Germline V gene data show CDR1 as LNHDA and CDR2 as SQIVND (reference sequence). This CDR3 has 14 amino acids. In nucleotides, the CDR3 is TGTGCCAGTAGCGCTGGTTCTCACAGCTATGGCTACACCTTC. This codes for CASSAGSHSYGYTF.

About this clone itself: Other DNA sequences from this sample encode an identical CDR3 as well. The V gene is TRBV7-2, the J gene TRBJ2-5, with a weak D call TRBD2 (6 bases). Between the trimmed V and J ends, which lost 3 bases and 1 base, there was a span of 9 bases. The CDR3 consists of 14 residues. The V gene's germline CDR1 is SGHTA and CDR2 FQGNSA. CDR3: CASSLVGLQETQYF. Here the CDR3 DNA reads TGTGCCAGCAGCTTGGTGGGACTCCAAGAGACCCAGTACTTC.

The chain is built from TRBV6-6 and TRBJ2-2; 8 bases match TRBD2. V was clipped by 5 bases and J by 5 bases; unmatched bases: 7. Germline CDR1 reads MNHNY; CDR2 reads SVGAGI (reference sequence). The CDR3 length is 15 residues. The CDR3 loop is CASSPGGGWTGELFF. The CDR3 region has the DNA TGTGCCAGCAGTCCGGGCGGGGGGTGGACCGGGGAGCTGTTTTTT.

V usage is TRBV9 and J usage is TRBJ1-2; D uncertain. Trimming cost V 4 bases and J 8 bases, with 18 bases left between them. Germline values: CDR1 SGDLS, CDR2 YYNGEE. The CDR3 totals 14 residues. The CDR3 protein is CASSTIDAGLGYTF. The CDR3 nucleotides are TGTGCCAGCAGCACCATCGACGCCGGCTTGGGCTACACCTTC.

This clone has more than one count but fewer than ten. The rearrangement links TRBV7-9 to TRBJ1-6, with D unresolved. This CDR3 spans 13 amino acids. The germline CDR1 and CDR2 sequences are SEHNR and FQNEAQ (reference sequence). Trimming removed 0 bases from V and 7 bases from J, with 4 bases in between. The CDR3 sequence is CASSLAENSPLHF. CDR3 bases: TGTGCCAGCAGCTTAGCTGAGAATTCACCCCTCCACTTT.

This clone was seen a handful of times. The chain has TRBV25-1 and TRBJ1-1; D gene uncertain. Germline CDR1 is MGHDK and CDR2 is SYGVNS. The V and J ends lost 3 bases and 3 bases respectively, with 8 bases between them. The CDR3 contains 13 residues. CDR3 sequence reads: CASSERYHTEAFF. In DNA, the CDR3 is TGTGCCAGCAGTGAGCGCTACCACACTGAAGCTTTCTTT.

As to this clone: The sample holds other DNA sequences that translate to the same CDR3. The chain joins TRBV7-2 to TRBJ2-7; 13 bases align to TRBD2. In germline, CDR1 is SGHTA, CDR2 FQGNSA. The length of the CDR3 is 14 residues. Trimming removed 4 bases from V and 4 bases from J; junction bases left unmatched: 1. The CDR3 spells CASSSGLAGYEQYF. CDR3 bases: TGTGCCAGCAGCTCGGGACTAGCGGGATACGAGCAGTACTTC. Complete variable domain (other parts from reference TRBV7-2 and TRBJ2-7): GAGVSQSPSNKVTEKGKDVELRCDPISGHTALYWYRQSLGQGLEFLIYFQGNSAPDKSGLPSDRFSAERTGGSVSTLTIQRTQQEDSAVYLCASSSGLAGYEQYFGPGTRLTVT.

The chain recombines TRBV25-1 with TRBJ1-4, with 7 bases matching TRBD1. The germline CDR1 and CDR2 sequences are MGHDK and SYGVNS. This CDR3 comprises 15 residues. V was clipped by 5 bases and J by 8 bases; unmatched bases: 11. The CDR3, as DNA: TGTGCCAGCAGTATTTCCAGGGGGTTTAAGGAAAAACTGTTTTTT. It encodes CASSISRGFKEKLFF.

This chain links TRBV4-1 with TRBJ2-7; 11 nucleotides align to TRBD2. Trimming cost V 3 bases and J 3 bases; bases outside gene matches: 13. Looked up from germline, CDR1 is MGHRA and CDR2 is YSYEKL. This CDR3 is 18 amino acids long. The CDR3 DNA follows: TGCGCCAGCAGCCAGGGGACTAGCGGTAATTTTTATTTCTACGAGCAGTACTTC. Amino acids: CASSQGTSGNFYFYEQYF.